A single sample is the source of the 26 T cell receptor beta chains below, sequenced in a study of cytomegalovirus exposure and HLA in healthy donors. Clones were sequenced by immunoSEQ multiplex PCR, and TCRdb holds only the in-frame ones, with some missing. The repertoire consists of 200,000 to 300,000 clones, with 90% occurring once and the leading ten covering around 3.1%. The sample comprised PBMCs. These receptors all stem from a woman under 40 in good health and CMV-seronegative.

The genes are TRBV23-1 and TRBJ2-7; 7 bases are shared with TRBD2. TRBV23-1 is noted as an ORF with a role that remains uncertain. Germline trimming cut 8 bases from V and 3 bases from J; bases unmatched to any gene: 16. The CDR3 runs 16 residues. The CDR3 reads CASRTAGALRDYEQYF. The CDR3 bases are TGCGCCAGCCGTACGGCGGGAGCTTTAAGGGACTACGAGCAGTACTTC.

The chain is built from TRBV6-5 and TRBJ2-7; no clear D. CDR3 length: 13 amino acids. The germline gives CDR1 MNHEY, CDR2 SVGAGI. The V and J ends lost 2 bases and 2 bases respectively, with 7 bases between them. The CDR3 DNA is TGTGCCAGCAGTTACAGGAGAACCTACGAGCAGTACTTC. It specifies CASSYRRTYEQYF.

The gene calls are TRBV29-1 and TRBJ2-7, with TRBD2 matching over 10 bases. Unmatched junction bases numbered 6, after V lost 1 base and J lost 6 bases. Germline V gene lookup returns CDR1 SQVTM and CDR2 ANQGSEA. This CDR3 has 14 amino acids. The CDR3 is CSVEGWTSGSEQYF. CDR3 in DNA: TGCAGCGTTGAAGGGTGGACTAGCGGTAGCGAGCAGTACTTC.

This rearrangement joins TRBV4-3 to TRBJ2-7; 11 bases match TRBD2. Germline assignment: CDR1 LGHNA and CDR2 YSLEER. The CDR3 length is 15 residues. The V segment lost 4 bases and the J segment 3 bases; nucleotides outside the gene matches: 5. This chain's CDR3 is CASSLGTSGNYEQYF. CDR3 DNA: TGCGCCAGCAGCCTAGGGACTAGCGGAAACTACGAGCAGTACTTC.

The chain has TRBV15 and TRBJ2-4; D ambiguous. Germline-derived CDR1 and CDR2 are LNHNV and YYDKDF (reference sequence). The CDR3 sequence is 13 residues long. Trimming removed 0 bases at V and 5 bases at J, with 5 bases between. CDR3 protein: CATSRDGENIQYF. CDR3 in DNA: TGTGCCACCAGCAGAGATGGGGAAAACATTCAGTACTTC.

The chain employs TRBV27 and TRBJ1-1; possible D gene TRBD1, 5 bases. The CDR3 has 14 residues. The V end lost 3 bases, the J end lost 1 base, and 9 bases lay between the germline ends. CDR1 is MNHEY, CDR2 SMNVEV, per germline (reference sequence). The CDR3 DNA is TGTGCCAGCAGTTTGGCCGGGACGAACACTGAAGCTTTCTTT. It codes for CASSLAGTNTEAFF.

The V gene is TRBV30, the J gene TRBJ2-5, with TRBD2 as a possible D gene (7 bases). V was clipped by 8 bases and J by 2 bases, with 18 bases between them. Germline CDR1 GTSNPN, CDR2 SVGIG (reference sequence). This CDR3 is 14 amino acids long. Here the CDR3 reads CALLSGRGQETQYF. For the CDR3, the DNA is TGTGCCCTCCTTTCGGGGAGGGGGCAAGAGACCCAGTACTTC.

V usage is TRBV6-6 and J usage is TRBJ1-1; no reliable D call. The CDR3 extends over 11 amino acids. Trimming took off 7 bases at V and 3 bases at J, with 6 bases between the two ends. Germline lookup yields CDR1 MNHNY and CDR2 SVGAGI (reference sequence). As DNA, the CDR3 is TGTGCCAGCACCCAATACACTGAAGCTTTCTTT. This encodes CASTQYTEAFF.

This clone appeared a single time. The junction shows a germline mismatch at one end, possibly a read error. V is TRBV6-6 and J is TRBJ2-7; D unresolved. This CDR3 spans 13 amino acids. The V gene's germline CDR1 is MNHNY and CDR2 SVGAGI (reference sequence). The CDR3 loop reads CASSYIFSDEQYF. CDR3 nucleotides: TGTGCCAGCAGTTACATCTTCTCCGACGAGCAGTACTTC.

The rearrangement uses TRBV29-1 and TRBJ2-5; the D gene could be TRBD1 or TRBD2 (7 bases each). Trimming removed 4 bases from V and 5 bases from J, with 14 bases in between. The CDR3 runs to 13 residues. CDR1 is SQVTM and CDR2 is ANQGSEA in the germline V gene. CDR3 in amino acids: CSVGQGGVETQYF. The CDR3 coding sequence is TGCAGCGTTGGGCAGGGGGGGGTGGAGACCCAGTACTTC.

CDR3 in DNA: TGTGCCAGCAGCCCCGCGGGGTGGACTAATGAAAAACTGTTTTTT. Translated, it gives CASSPAGWTNEKLFF. The rearrangement uses TRBV9 and TRBJ1-4; D is uncertain. There are 15 residues in the CDR3. V lost 4 bases and J lost 2, with 12 bases in between. Germline CDR1 is SGDLS and CDR2 is YYNGEE.

This sequence joins TRBV11-3 and TRBJ2-5, with D tentatively TRBD1 (5 bases). There are 15 residues in the CDR3. V shed 1 base and J shed 2 bases, with 11 bases lying between them. Per the germline V gene, CDR1 is SGHNT and CDR2 is YENEEA. CDR3 sequence reads: CASSLGTGYQETQYF. CDR3 in DNA: TGTGCCAGCAGCTTAGGAACAGGCTATCAAGAGACCCAGTACTTC.

V and J are TRBV28 and TRBJ2-2; D is ambiguous. Per the germline V gene, CDR1 is MDHEN and CDR2 is SYDVKM. Trimming removed 10 bases from V and 5 bases from J, with 11 bases in between. The CDR3 consists of 12 residues. The CDR3: CATAAWTGELFF. The CDR3, as DNA: TGTGCCACCGCCGCGTGGACCGGGGAGCTGTTTTTT.

The sample holds one count of this clone. The rearrangement links TRBV11-2 to TRBJ2-3, with 8 nucleotides matching TRBD1. Germline-derived CDR1 and CDR2 are SGHAT and FQNNGV. The V and J ends lost 5 bases and 3 bases, in that order; junction bases with no gene match: 10. The CDR3 extends over 16 amino acids. CDR3: CASSAGQGIGTDTQYF. CDR3 nucleotides: TGTGCCAGCAGCGCCGGACAGGGCATTGGAACAGATACGCAGTATTTT.

The chain couples TRBV7-9 to TRBJ2-7; TRBD2 matches at 7 bases. Germline CDR1 and CDR2: SEHNR and FQNEAQ (reference sequence). The CDR3 spans 17 residues. The trim removed 2 bases at V and 4 bases at J, leaving 14 bases unmatched. CDR3: CASSLPGAGTKRYEQYF. The DNA of the CDR3 is TGTGCCAGCAGCTTACCCGGGGCCGGGACTAAGCGGTACGAGCAGTACTTC.

The V gene is TRBV5-4, the J gene TRBJ1-5; D uncertain. V was pared by 4 bases and J by 3 bases, with 11 bases between. This CDR3 contains 14 residues. Looked up from germline, CDR1 is SGHNT and CDR2 is YYREEE (reference sequence). CDR3 DNA sequence: TGTGCCAGCAGCATGGACCGATCCAATCAGCCCCAGCATTTT. As protein: CASSMDRSNQPQHF.

The chain employs TRBV5-8 and TRBJ2-1, with 7 bases aligning to TRBD1. CDR1 is SGHTS and CDR2 is YDEGEE in the germline V gene. CDR3 length: 15 amino acids. J lost 2 bases, V lost 4 bases, and 6 bases had no gene match. The CDR3 nucleotides read TGTGCCAGCAGCAACAGGGGCGGACCCTACAATGAGCAGTTCTTC. Its translation is CASSNRGGPYNEQFF.

This clone is a singleton in its sample. CDR3 sequence: CASSSTGRLGNTIYF. DNA for the CDR3: TGTGCCAGCAGTTCGACGGGTCGGCTGGGAAACACCATATATTTT. The chain carries TRBV27 and TRBJ1-3; D ambiguous. The CDR3 covers 15 residues. Deletions cut 4 bases from V and 4 bases from J, with 14 bases between. Germline V gives CDR1 MNHEY, CDR2 SMNVEV (reference sequence).

A single count supports this clone. The CDR3 reads CASSLGLHPYEQYF. Here the CDR3 DNA reads TGTGCCAGCAGTTTGGGACTCCATCCCTACGAGCAGTACTTC. The J gene is TRBJ2-7, the V gene TRBV27; TRBD2 is a possible D gene (6 bases). This CDR3 has 14 amino acids. From germline, CDR1 is MNHEY and CDR2 SMNVEV (reference sequence). V was clipped by 3 bases and J by 2 bases, with 11 bases between them.

The rearrangement joins TRBV7-2 to TRBJ2-7; 12 bases align to TRBD2. Trimming took 5 bases from V and 3 from J; bases not matched to a gene: 8. This CDR3 is 16 amino acids long. In germline, CDR1 is SGHTA, CDR2 FQGNSA. The CDR3 is CASSIGLAGSLYEQYF. The CDR3 nucleotides are TGTGCCAGCAGCATCGGACTAGCGGGATCCCTCTACGAGCAGTACTTC.

This rearrangement joins TRBV29-1 to TRBJ2-2; possible D gene TRBD1, 6 bases. Germline V gene lookup returns CDR1 SQVTM and CDR2 ANQGSEA. CDR3 length: 13 residues. The germline V and J ends were trimmed by 4 bases and 4 bases, with 10 bases remaining between them. CDR3 DNA sequence: TGCAGCGTTGTAGTGGGGGCCACCGGGGAGCTGTTTTTT. Translating it yields CSVVVGATGELFF.

Note on this clone: Other DNA sequences within the sample encode an identical CDR3. The CDR3 nucleotides read TGCGCCAGCAGCCAAGGACAGGCCTACGAGCAGTACTTC. Encoded protein: CASSQGQAYEQYF. The chain is built from TRBV4-1 and TRBJ2-7, with D possibly matching TRBD1 (6 bases). Germline-derived CDR1 and CDR2 are MGHRA and YSYEKL. This CDR3 is 13 amino acids long. V was shortened by 1 base and J by 2 bases, with 6 bases between the two germline ends.

The chain employs TRBV7-2 and TRBJ1-2; TRBD1 matches 7 bases. The CDR3 runs to 17 residues. Trimming cost V 4 bases and J 2 bases; bases outside gene matches: 13. CDR1 is SGHTA, CDR2 FQGNSA, per germline. CDR3 bases: TGTGCCAGCAGCTCCGCGGGAAGGGGACAGACGAACTATGGCTACACCTTC. Amino acid sequence: CASSSAGRGQTNYGYTF.

This clone was seen just once. This rearrangement joins TRBV7-6 to TRBJ1-1, with D uncertain. V shed 2 bases and J shed 1 base, with 5 bases lying between them. Per the germline V gene, CDR1 is SGHVS and CDR2 is FNYEAQ. CDR3 length: 13 amino acids. For the CDR3, the DNA is TGTGCCAGCAGCTTAAGGAGGAACACTGAAGCTTTCTTT. Protein sequence: CASSLRRNTEAFF.

The rearrangement uses TRBV10-2 and TRBJ2-3, with 12 bases identical to TRBD2. This CDR3 has 17 amino acids. CDR1 is WSHSY, CDR2 SAAADI, per germline. V lost 6 bases to trimming and J lost 3 bases; unmatched junction nucleotides: 10. CDR3 amino acids: CASRGGLAGMWTDTQYF. Here the CDR3 DNA reads TGCGCCAGCAGGGGAGGACTAGCGGGAATGTGGACAGATACGCAGTATTTT.

This clone was recorded a few times. CDR3 bases: TGCGCCAGCAGCTTTGACAGTGCCTCGAACACTGAAGCTTTCTTT. The encoded protein is CASSFDSASNTEAFF. The chain employs TRBV5-1 and TRBJ1-1, with a tentative D call TRBD1 (5 bases). This CDR3 region has 15 residues. The V and J ends lost 2 bases and 1 base respectively, with 12 bases between them. Germline assignment: CDR1 SGHRS and CDR2 YFSETQ.